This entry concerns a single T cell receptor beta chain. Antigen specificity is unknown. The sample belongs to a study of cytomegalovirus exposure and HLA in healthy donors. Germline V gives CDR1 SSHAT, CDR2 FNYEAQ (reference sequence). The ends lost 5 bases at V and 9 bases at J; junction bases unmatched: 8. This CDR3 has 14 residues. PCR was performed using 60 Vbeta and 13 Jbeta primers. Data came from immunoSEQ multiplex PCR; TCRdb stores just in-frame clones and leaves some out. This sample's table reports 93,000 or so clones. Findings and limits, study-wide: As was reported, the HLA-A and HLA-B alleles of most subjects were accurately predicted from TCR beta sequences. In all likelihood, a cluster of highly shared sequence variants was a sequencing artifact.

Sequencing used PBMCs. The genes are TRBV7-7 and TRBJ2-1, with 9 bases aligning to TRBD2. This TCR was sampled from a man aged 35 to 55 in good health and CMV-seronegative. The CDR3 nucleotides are TGTGCCAGCAGCCGGGCGGGGGGGTATTCTGAGCAGTTCTTC. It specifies CASSRAGGYSEQFF.